This TCR beta chain was sequenced in a study of blood T cell repertoires in COVID-19. Original processing notes: Amplification of reference gene primers was used by the study to estimate nucleated cell counts. Assay used: immunoSEQ multiplex PCR; TCRdb lists only in-frame clones, some missing. The DNA was the basis for D and trimming; V, J and clone size are from that table. The data show some 88,000 clones, with 90% to 95% seen just once and roughly 1.8% held by the top ten. This clone is a singleton in its sample. Specimen: peripheral blood. This receptor was taken from a human donor with active COVID-19. The donor label of this sample is uncertain.

The CDR3 reads CASSYVSSGEQYF. In DNA, the CDR3 is TGTGCCAGCAGTTACGTGTCCTCGGGCGAGCAGTACTTC. The chain joins TRBV6-6 to TRBJ2-7; D gene uncertain. Trimming removed 2 bases at V and 6 bases at J, with 11 bases between. Germline CDR1 is MNHNY and CDR2 is SVGAGI (reference sequence). The CDR3 is made up of 13 amino acids.